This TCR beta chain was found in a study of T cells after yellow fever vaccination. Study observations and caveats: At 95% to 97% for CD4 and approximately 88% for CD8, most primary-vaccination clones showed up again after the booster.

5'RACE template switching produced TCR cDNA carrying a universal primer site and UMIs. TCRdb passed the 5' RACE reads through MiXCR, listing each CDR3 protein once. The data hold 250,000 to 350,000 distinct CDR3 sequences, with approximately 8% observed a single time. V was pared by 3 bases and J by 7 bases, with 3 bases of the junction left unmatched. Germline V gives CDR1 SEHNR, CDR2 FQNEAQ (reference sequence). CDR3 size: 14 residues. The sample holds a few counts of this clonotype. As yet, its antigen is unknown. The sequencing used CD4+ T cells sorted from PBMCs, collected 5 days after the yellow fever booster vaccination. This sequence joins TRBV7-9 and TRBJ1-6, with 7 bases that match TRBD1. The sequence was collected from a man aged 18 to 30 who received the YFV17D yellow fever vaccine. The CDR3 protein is CASSFRDRNSPLHF. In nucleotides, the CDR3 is TGTGCCAGCAGCTTCCGGGACAGAAATTCACCCCTCCACTTT.